Listed here are 7 T cell receptor beta chains from one sample, sequenced in a study of blood T cell repertoires in COVID-19. TCRdb's copy holds only in-frame clones and misses some; the assay was immunoSEQ multiplex PCR. Of 200,000 or so clones in the sample, approximately 91% are singletons; the top ten hold about 6.3%. Sequencing was done on a sample of peripheral blood. The receptors were gathered from a man aged 55 to 69 who had recovered from COVID-19.

J is TRBJ2-2 and V is TRBV5-1; possible D gene TRBD1, 6 bases. V shed 4 bases and J shed 6 bases, with 16 bases lying between them. The CDR3 totals 15 residues. The germline V gene has CDR1 SGHRS and CDR2 YFSETQ. The chain's CDR3 is CASSILPGAPGELFF. Here the CDR3 DNA reads TGCGCCAGCAGCATTCTCCCAGGGGCCCCCGGGGAGCTGTTTTTT.

Turning to this clone: This sample includes further DNA sequences coding for the same CDR3. The rearrangement joins TRBV5-1 to TRBJ2-5; a weak D match, TRBD2 (7 bases). V lost 0 bases and J lost 5, with 14 bases in between. The CDR3 covers 15 residues. Germline V gene sequence: CDR1 SGHRS, CDR2 YFSETQ. This CDR3 is CASSLAGGRGETQYF. CDR3 sequence (DNA): TGCGCCAGCAGCTTGGCGGGGGGCCGGGGGGAGACCCAGTACTTC.

V is TRBV5-6 and J is TRBJ2-7; 9 bases agree with TRBD2. Germline values: CDR1 SGHDT, CDR2 YYEEEE. CDR3 size: 18 residues. V trimming: 3 bases; J trimming: 2 bases; junction bases outside the gene matches: 15. CDR3 region: CASSWGGRGSSRAYEQYF. The CDR3 bases are TGTGCCAGCAGCTGGGGCGGGAGGGGAAGTAGTCGCGCCTACGAGCAGTACTTC.

The CDR3 DNA reads as TGTGCCAGCAGGACGGACAGGTCGAACACCGGGGAGCTGTTTTTT. This gives the protein CASRTDRSNTGELFF. The genes are TRBV2 and TRBJ2-2; 7 nucleotides line up with TRBD1. The V and J ends lost 6 bases and 0 bases, in that order; junction bases with no gene match: 4. Germline CDR1 and CDR2: SNHLY and FYNNEI. This CDR3 region has 15 residues.

This clone has more than one count but fewer than ten. The genes are TRBV28 and TRBJ2-7; 10 bases fit TRBD1. V shed 4 bases and J 4 bases; nucleotides not matched to a gene: 4. Germline V gives CDR1 MDHEN, CDR2 SYDVKM. CDR3 length: 14 residues. In DNA form, the CDR3 reads TGTGCCAGCAGTTCGGGACAGGGGTTATACGAGCAGTACTTC. Its translation is CASSSGQGLYEQYF.

The CDR3 region has the DNA TGTGCCAGCAGTTACAACAGGGGCTCCTACGAGCAGTACTTC. Its protein is CASSYNRGSYEQYF. The genes are TRBV6-6 and TRBJ2-7; 7 nucleotides match TRBD1. V trimming: 2 bases; J trimming: 0 bases; junction bases outside the gene matches: 1. The germline gives CDR1 MNHNY, CDR2 SVGAGI (reference sequence). The CDR3 has 14 amino acids.

J is TRBJ2-7 and V is TRBV6-6; D is perhaps TRBD1 (5 bases). V was shortened by 6 bases and J by 0 bases, with 9 bases between the two germline ends. This CDR3 is built from 13 residues. The germline gives CDR1 MNHNY, CDR2 SVGAGI (reference sequence). The CDR3 region is CASRGQDSYEQYF. CDR3 bases: TGTGCCAGCAGGGGGCAGGACTCCTACGAGCAGTACTTC.